The 24 T cell receptor beta chains given below trace back to one sample, sequenced in a study of blood T cell repertoires in COVID-19. The method was immunoSEQ multiplex PCR; TCRdb's version includes in-frame clones alone and lacks a portion of them. This sample has about 180,000 clones, with roughly 80% found just once. Sequencing used peripheral blood. The receptors here all came from a human donor in a cohort sampled during active COVID-19.

V usage is TRBV27 and J usage is TRBJ2-5; D is undetermined. V lost 4 bases and J lost 5, with 14 bases in between. The CDR3 is made up of 14 amino acids. The germline CDR1 and CDR2 sequences are MNHEY and SMNVEV (reference sequence). The CDR3 is CASSSLRVHETQYF. The CDR3 DNA follows: TGTGCCAGCAGTTCTCTCCGGGTTCACGAGACCCAGTACTTC.

This clone was picked up one time. The chain has TRBV10-3 and TRBJ2-1; the D gene is possibly TRBD2 (6 bases). From germline, CDR1 is ENHRY and CDR2 SYGVKD. The CDR3 has 16 amino acids. V was shortened by 2 bases and J by 4 bases, with 15 bases between the two germline ends. CDR3 amino acids: CAISELAGRNYNEQFF. CDR3 nucleotides: TGTGCCATCAGTGAGCTGGCGGGGCGCAATTACAATGAGCAGTTCTTC.

The genes are TRBV11-1 and TRBJ2-7; the match to TRBD1 covers 8 bases. V trimming: 5 bases; J trimming: 4 bases; junction bases outside the gene matches: 7. CDR3 size: 14 residues. CDR1 SGHAT and CDR2 FQDESV come from the germline V gene (reference sequence). The CDR3 DNA reads TGTGCCAGCAGCGGGAGACAGGGGCTTTACGAGCAGTACTTC. Encoded protein: CASSGRQGLYEQYF.

This chain uses TRBV3-1 (or the pseudogene TRBV3-2) with TRBJ2-6; D may be TRBD1 (5 bases). V lost 2 bases to trimming and J lost 9 bases, with 17 bases between them. The length of the CDR3 is 16 residues. The germline CDR1 and CDR2 sequences are LGHDT and YNNKEL (reference sequence). CDR3 in DNA: TGTGCCAGCAGCCAAACAGCAGGGCCTGGTGACAACGTCCTGACTTTC. This codes for CASSQTAGPGDNVLTF.

This clone was counted only a few times. The V and J genes are TRBV19 and TRBJ2-1; 10 bases are a match to TRBD2. Trimming removed 5 bases from V and 6 bases from J; junction bases left unmatched: 7. This CDR3 is 15 amino acids long. Germline V gene lookup returns CDR1 LNHDA and CDR2 SQIVND (reference sequence). The CDR3 here is CASSFPAGGPNEQFF. DNA for the CDR3: TGTGCCAGTAGTTTCCCAGCGGGGGGGCCCAATGAGCAGTTCTTC.

V gene TRBV7-9 combines with J gene TRBJ1-1; D is perhaps TRBD1 (6 bases). V gave up 6 bases and J gave up 7 bases, with 15 bases separating them. Looked up from germline, CDR1 is SEHNR and CDR2 is FQNEAQ (reference sequence). This CDR3 is built from 13 residues. The CDR3 sequence: CASSPRGKDEAFF. The CDR3 DNA follows: TGTGCCAGCAGTCCAAGGGGGAAGGATGAAGCTTTCTTT.

V gene TRBV29-1 combines with J gene TRBJ1-1; possibly TRBD1 for D (6 bases). Germline CDR1 and CDR2: SQVTM and ANQGSEA. V was trimmed by 6 bases and J by 3 bases, leaving 14 bases between them. The CDR3 sequence is 13 residues long. The DNA of the CDR3 is TGCAGCGTCACAGGGCCGGGGCACACTGAAGCTTTCTTT. This encodes CSVTGPGHTEAFF. The full variable domain, with the rest looked up from reference TRBV29-1 and TRBJ1-1, is SAVISQKPSRDICQRGTSLTIQCQVDSQVTMMFWYRQQPGQSLTLIATANQGSEATYESGFVIDKFPISRPNLTFSTLTVSNMSPEDSSIYLCSVTGPGHTEAFFGQGTRLTVV.

The chain couples TRBV25-1 to TRBJ2-5; D is perhaps TRBD1 (5 bases). V lost 4 bases to trimming and J lost 0 bases, with 9 bases between them. Germline V lookup: CDR1 MGHDK, CDR2 SYGVNS. The CDR3 is made up of 14 amino acids. The DNA of the CDR3 is TGTGCCAGCAGTGCACCGACAGACCAAGAGACCCAGTACTTC. This sequence encodes CASSAPTDQETQYF. The variable domain in full, completed from reference TRBV25-1 and TRBJ2-5, reads EADIYQTPRYLVIGTGKKITLECSQTMGHDKMYWYQQDPGMELHLIHYSYGVNSTEKGDLSSESTVSRIRTEHFPLTLESARPSHTSQYLCASSAPTDQETQYFGPGTRLLVL.

The chain recombines TRBV3-1 (or the pseudogene TRBV3-2) with TRBJ1-1; TRBD1 aligns across 7 bases. The CDR3 extends over 15 amino acids. CDR1 LGHDT and CDR2 YNNKEL come from the germline V gene (reference sequence). The V gene end was trimmed by 1 base and the J gene end by 1 base; junction bases not matched to a gene: 3. The CDR3 sequence: CASSQGQGENTEAFF. CDR3 in DNA: TGTGCCAGCAGCCAAGGACAGGGCGAGAACACTGAAGCTTTCTTT.

The chain is built from TRBV5-1 and TRBJ2-1, with 10 bases aligning to TRBD2. Germline values: CDR1 SGHRS, CDR2 YFSETQ. This CDR3 has 15 amino acids. J lost 4 bases, V lost 6 bases, and 7 bases had no gene match. CDR3 sequence: CASKKTSGEYNEQFF. Written as DNA, the CDR3 is TGCGCCAGCAAAAAAACTAGCGGGGAATACAATGAGCAGTTCTTC.

The rearrangement joins TRBV24-1 to TRBJ2-3; the match to TRBD2 covers 7 bases. Unmatched junction bases numbered 13, after V lost 1 base and J lost 1 base. The CDR3 runs 19 residues. CDR1 and CDR2 from the germline V gene are KGHDR and SFDVKD. This CDR3 is CATSDFQRGLILRTDTQYF. DNA for the CDR3: TGTGCCACCAGTGATTTCCAACGGGGACTAATCCTCCGCACAGATACGCAGTATTTT.

The chain employs TRBV5-4 and TRBJ1-4; maybe TRBD1 (5 bases). Germline V CDR1 and CDR2: SGHNT, YYREEE (reference sequence). The CDR3 is 18 residues long. V dropped 4 bases and J dropped 4 bases, with 23 bases sitting between them. CDR3 bases: TGTGCCAGCAGCCTACCCACCTATGGCAGGGCGGATAATGAAAAACTGTTTTTT. As protein: CASSLPTYGRADNEKLFF.

This clone was observed once. V usage is TRBV7-9 and J usage is TRBJ1-1; the match to TRBD1 covers 7 bases. There are 14 residues in the CDR3. Trimming removed 4 bases from V and 1 base from J; junction bases left unmatched: 3. Germline lookup yields CDR1 SEHNR and CDR2 FQNEAQ (reference sequence). The CDR3 bases are TGTGCCAGCAGCTCCAGGGGGGAGAACACTGAAGCTTTCTTT. Translation: CASSSRGENTEAFF. Full variable domain (missing parts from reference TRBV7-9 and TRBJ1-1): DTGVSQNPRHKITKRGQNVTFRCDPISEHNRLYWYRQTLGQGPEFLTYFQNEAQLEKSRLLSDRFSAERPKGSFSTLEIQRTEQGDSAMYLCASSSRGENTEAFFGQGTRLTVV.

The rearrangement links TRBV25-1 to TRBJ1-2, with 7 bases aligning to TRBD1. Germline V gives CDR1 MGHDK, CDR2 SYGVNS. J was trimmed by 1 base and V by 2 bases; bases with no gene match: 4. This CDR3 spans 15 amino acids. CDR3 sequence: CASSEGDSGNYGYTF. The CDR3 bases are TGTGCCAGCAGTGAAGGGGACAGTGGTAACTATGGCTACACCTTC.

The V and J genes are TRBV27 and TRBJ2-7; 11 bases are a match to TRBD2. The CDR3 covers 14 residues. Germline-derived CDR1 and CDR2 are MNHEY and SMNVEV (reference sequence). J gave up 6 bases and V 8 bases, and 9 bases lay outside the gene matches. In DNA, the CDR3 is TGTGCCAGCCGAACCGGGACTAGCGGATCCGAGCAGTACTTC. The encoded protein is CASRTGTSGSEQYF.

In this sample, this clone turned up a few times. This rearrangement joins TRBV3-1 (or the pseudogene TRBV3-2) to TRBJ1-3; D is uncertain. Trimming left V 2 bases short and J 2 bases short, with 7 bases between. Looked up from germline, CDR1 is LGHDT and CDR2 is YNNKEL (reference sequence). The CDR3 runs 14 residues. The CDR3 reads CASSQSRAGNTIYF. For the CDR3, the DNA is TGTGCCAGCAGCCAATCGAGGGCTGGAAACACCATATATTTT.

Details on this clone: The sample has other DNA sequences that encode this CDR3 too. Written as DNA, the CDR3 is TGTGCCTGGAGTAGGAGGGGTACTGAAGCTTTCTTT. It codes for CAWSRRGTEAFF. V is TRBV30 and J is TRBJ1-1; tentatively, D is TRBD1 (5 bases). Germline values: CDR1 GTSNPN, CDR2 SVGIG (reference sequence). Deletions cut 2 bases from V and 5 bases from J, with 9 bases between. The CDR3 spans 12 residues.

This chain joins TRBV6-5 and TRBJ1-5; D unresolved. V was shortened by 6 bases and J by 0 bases, with 9 bases between the two germline ends. Germline V gene sequence: CDR1 MNHEY, CDR2 SVGAGI. The CDR3 covers 14 residues. CDR3 loop: CASRSTDSNQPQHF. The CDR3 nucleotides are TGTGCCAGCAGGTCCACAGATAGCAATCAGCCCCAGCATTTT.

The J gene is TRBJ1-2, the V gene TRBV6-5; TRBD1 matches 9 bases. Per the germline V gene, CDR1 is MNHEY and CDR2 is SVGAGI. J was trimmed by 8 bases and V by 8 bases; bases with no gene match: 15. This CDR3 spans 15 amino acids. CDR3 sequence (DNA): TGTGCCAGCCTTCCCTCCACAGGGGGCTCGGGGGGCTACACCTTC. Its protein product is CASLPSTGGSGGYTF.

V is TRBV12-5 and J is TRBJ2-6; tentative D call: TRBD2 (5 bases). V was clipped by 6 bases and J by 0 bases, with 15 bases between them. The CDR3 is 17 residues long. Germline V gene lookup returns CDR1 LGHNT and CDR2 FRNRAP. DNA for the CDR3: TGTGCTAGTGGCAAGGGAAGCGGAGGCTCTGGGGCCAACGTCCTGACTTTC. It yields the protein CASGKGSGGSGANVLTF.

The chain links TRBV2 to TRBJ2-5; D may be TRBD2 (5 bases). Trimming removed 2 bases from V and 3 bases from J, with 10 bases in between. The germline V gene encodes CDR1 SNHLY and CDR2 FYNNEI. The CDR3 runs to 14 residues. The CDR3 DNA follows: TGTGCCAGCAGTGAACAACTAGTGGAAGAGACCCAGTACTTC. This translates into CASSEQLVEETQYF.

CDR3 amino acids: CASSLNRVYEQYF. The CDR3, as DNA: TGCGCCAGCAGCTTGAACAGGGTCTACGAGCAGTACTTC. The chain employs TRBV5-1 and TRBJ2-7; maybe TRBD1 (6 bases). Germline assignment: CDR1 SGHRS and CDR2 YFSETQ. Between the trimmed V and J ends, which lost 1 base and 3 bases, there was a span of 8 bases. The CDR3 is 13 residues long.

The chain combines TRBV5-4 with TRBJ1-1, with 10 positions matching TRBD1. CDR1 and CDR2 from the germline V gene are SGHNT and YYREEE (reference sequence). The CDR3 runs to 16 residues. V dropped 5 bases and J dropped 5; count of bases not matched to a gene: 12. This CDR3 is CASSRVAGTGVTEAFF. In nucleotides, the CDR3 is TGTGCCAGCAGTCGCGTGGCGGGGACAGGGGTGACTGAAGCTTTCTTT.

The V call is TRBV9, the J call TRBJ2-3; TRBD2 matches 8 bases. The V segment lost 4 bases and the J segment 7 bases; nucleotides outside the gene matches: 17. Germline assignment: CDR1 SGDLS and CDR2 YYNGEE. This CDR3 region has 17 residues. CDR3 in DNA: TGTGCCAGCAGCCACCCCCAGGAGCGGGGGAGCAGTAATACGCAGTATTTT. This encodes CASSHPQERGSSNTQYF.